Listed below are T cell receptor beta chains from one sample, sequenced in a study of memory CD4+ T cells and cytomegalovirus serostatus. The protocol was immunoSEQ multiplex PCR, while the TCRdb copy is restricted to in-frame clones and leaves out a portion. In the table there are about 82,000 clones, 65% to 85% of which are singletons. The source material was memory CD4+ T cells from blood. These receptors all come from an adult in good health and CMV-seronegative. The CDR3 runs from the conserved cysteine through the conserved F or W. A D gene is named only where the DNA matches it firmly. A row's size may be missing; if present it is once, few, many or a size class.

v_gene	j_gene	abundance	d_gene	CDR3aa	CDR3nt
TRBV9	TRBJ1-4	NA	NA	CASSPRGDNEKLFF	TGTGCCAGCAGCCCACGGGGGGATAATGAAAAACTGTTTTTT
TRBV7-2	TRBJ2-6	NA	NA	CASSFRPMSSGANVLTF	TGTGCCAGCAGCTTCAGACCTATGAGCTCTGGGGCCAACGTCCTGACTTTC
TRBV11-2	TRBJ2-3	NA	TRBD2	CASSLGGGAGTDTQYF	TGTGCCAGCAGCTTGGGCGGGGGGGCCGGCACAGATACGCAGTATTTT
TRBV5-1	TRBJ1-1	NA	NA	CASAPGPSNTEAFF	TGCGCCAGCGCTCCGGGCCCGAGCAACACTGAAGCTTTCTTT
TRBV7-3	TRBJ1-6	few	NA	CASSLNQGPPLHF	TGTGCCAGCAGCTTAAATCAGGGGCCACCCCTCCACTTT
TRBV6-1	TRBJ1-3	NA	NA	CASSESGSPGNTIYF	TGTGCCAGCAGTGAATCTGGGTCACCTGGAAACACCATATATTTT
TRBV4-1	TRBJ2-7	NA	NA	CASSQGGRGGSYEQYF	TGCGCCAGCAGCCAAGGGGGCAGGGGGGGATCCTACGAGCAGTACTTC
TRBV4-3	TRBJ1-5	NA	TRBD1	CASSPFLDRSSNQPQHF	TGCGCCAGCAGCCCTTTCCTGGACAGGTCTAGCAATCAGCCCCAGCATTTT
TRBV7-9	TRBJ2-1	NA	TRBD2	CASIISGGVTNEQFF	TGTGCCAGCATTATTAGCGGGGGGGTCACCAATGAGCAGTTCTTC
TRBV5-1	TRBJ1-2	NA	TRBD1	CASSFGTGDIYGYTF	TGCGCCAGCAGCTTCGGGACAGGGGACATCTATGGCTACACCTTC
TRBV11-2	TRBJ1-2	once	NA	CASSLVRWGANYGYTF	TGTGCCAGCAGCTTGGTCCGATGGGGAGCTAACTATGGCTACACCTTC
TRBV9	TRBJ1-2	NA	TRBD1	CASSYDRVLGYGYTF	TGTGCCAGCAGCTATGACAGGGTATTAGGTTATGGCTACACCTTC
TRBV11-3	TRBJ2-7	NA	TRBD2	CASSLEGGQGHEQYF	TGTGCCAGCAGCTTAGAGGGAGGGCAGGGCCACGAGCAGTACTTC
TRBV10-3	TRBJ1-1	NA	NA	CAIGSLSGATDTEAFF	TGTGCCATCGGGTCTCTATCAGGGGCGACGGACACTGAAGCTTTCTTT
TRBV5-1	TRBJ2-6	NA	NA	CASSASTGANVLTF	TGCGCCAGCAGCGCAAGTACTGGGGCCAACGTCCTGACTTTC
TRBV7-9	TRBJ1-6	NA	NA	CASSLEGRDSPLHF	TGTGCCAGCAGCTTAGAAGGGAGGGATTCACCCCTCCACTTT
TRBV6-5	TRBJ2-1	NA	NA	CASSHPAGLQFF	TGTGCCAGCAGTCACCCTGCGGGACTTCAGTTCTTC
TRBV7-2	TRBJ1-2	NA	NA	CASSPTPGFRGYTF	TGTGCCAGCAGCCCCACCCCGGGGTTCCGAGGCTACACCTTC
TRBV4-1	TRBJ2-3	NA	TRBD2	CASSQESLAGSTDTQYF	TGCGCCAGCAGCCAAGAATCACTAGCGGGGAGCACAGATACGCAGTATTTT
TRBV5-6	TRBJ1-2	NA	NA	CASTGNYGYTF	TGTGCCAGCACAGGGAACTATGGCTACACCTTC
TRBV20-1	TRBJ1-2	NA	NA	CSAIPNYGYTF	TGCAGTGCTATTCCGAACTATGGCTACACCTTC
TRBV4-1	TRBJ1-1	NA	NA	CASSQGLGAQTEAFF	TGCGCCAGCAGCCAAGGATTAGGGGCCCAAACTGAAGCTTTCTTT
TRBV18	TRBJ2-7	NA	TRBD1	CASSPRQGDEQYF	TGTGCCAGCTCACCGCGACAGGGCGACGAGCAGTACTTC
TRBV2	TRBJ2-7	NA	NA	CASSFLPYEQYF	TGTGCCAGCAGTTTCCTTCCCTACGAGCAGTACTTC
TRBV2	TRBJ2-7	NA	TRBD1	CASRRTGSGEQYF	TGTGCCAGCAGGCGGACAGGGAGTGGCGAGCAGTACTTC
TRBV7-2	TRBJ2-2	NA	NA	CASSPPGHENTGELFF	TGTGCCAGCAGCCCACCGGGACACGAAAACACCGGGGAGCTGTTTTTT
TRBV5-1	TRBJ2-7	NA	NA	CASSLTRPSDEQYF	TGCGCCAGCAGCTTGACCCGCCCCTCCGACGAGCAGTACTTC
TRBV7-3	TRBJ2-3	NA	NA	CASSQYGDTQYF	TGTGCCAGCAGCCAGTACGGGGATACGCAGTATTTT
TRBV5-1	TRBJ2-1	NA	TRBD2	CASSIGLAGDEQFF	TGCGCCAGCAGCATCGGACTAGCAGGCGATGAGCAGTTCTTC
TRBV4-3	TRBJ2-7	NA	NA	CASSQTDGLYEQYF	TGCGCCAGCAGCCAAACGGACGGCCTCTACGAGCAGTACTTC
TRBV18	TRBJ2-3	few	NA	CASSPQAGSTDTQYF	TGTGCCAGCTCACCACAAGCAGGGTCCACAGATACGCAGTATTTT
TRBV19	TRBJ1-1	NA	NA	CASSMPGLNTEAFF	TGTGCCAGTAGTATGCCGGGTCTCAACACTGAAGCTTTCTTT
TRBV7-9	TRBJ1-5	NA	TRBD1	CASSRQGSRQPQHF	TGTGCCAGCAGCCGACAGGGTTCGCGGCAGCCCCAGCATTTT
TRBV2	TRBJ2-5	NA	NA	CASSVGLSTRGEETQYF	TGTGCCAGCAGTGTGGGACTATCAACCAGGGGGGAAGAGACCCAGTACTTC
TRBV4-3	TRBJ2-1	NA	NA	CASSQKLINEQFF	TGCGCCAGCAGCCAAAAACTCATAAACGAGCAGTTCTTC
TRBV30	TRBJ1-2	NA	NA	CAWSGGGEGWYTF	TGTGCCTGGAGTGGAGGAGGTGAGGGCTGGTACACCTTC
TRBV28	TRBJ2-1	NA	TRBD2	CASILEGSGGLGNEQFF	TGTGCCAGCATCTTGGAGGGTAGCGGGGGGCTTGGTAATGAGCAGTTCTTC
TRBV6-5	TRBJ1-4	NA	NA	CASSSPSGEKLFF	TGTGCCAGCAGTTCTCCCTCGGGTGAAAAACTGTTTTTT
TRBV5-1	TRBJ1-3	NA	TRBD1	CASSLGGPGNTIYF	TGCGCCAGCAGCTTAGGGGGCCCTGGAAACACCATATATTTT
TRBV5-1	TRBJ1-1	once	TRBD1	CASSRDRSLAEAFF	TGCGCCAGCAGTAGGGACAGGAGTTTGGCTGAAGCTTTCTTT
TRBV5-4	TRBJ2-5	NA	NA	CASSKAGEETQYF	TGTGCCAGCAGCAAAGCAGGAGAAGAGACCCAGTACTTC
TRBV19	TRBJ2-7	NA	NA	CASSIPGLTYEQYF	TGTGCCAGTAGTATTCCCGGCCTCACCTACGAGCAGTACTTC
TRBV2	TRBJ1-5	NA	TRBD1	CASSSQQGGQPQHF	TGTGCCAGCTCATCCCAACAGGGGGGTCAGCCCCAGCATTTT
TRBV6-6	TRBJ1-1	few	NA	CASSVRESEAFF	TGTGCCAGCAGTGTAAGGGAAAGTGAAGCTTTCTTT
TRBV18	TRBJ1-1	NA	NA	CASSLRTAMNTEAFF	TGTGCCAGCTCACTAAGGACAGCAATGAACACTGAAGCTTTCTTT
TRBV19	TRBJ1-5	NA	TRBD1	CASRATGGDQPQHF	TGTGCCAGTAGGGCAACAGGGGGAGATCAGCCCCAGCATTTT
TRBV7-9	TRBJ1-3	NA	NA	CASSPGPGNTIYF	TGTGCCAGCAGCCCCGGGCCTGGAAACACCATATATTTT
TRBV5-1	TRBJ1-3	NA	NA	CASSLDTGAGNTIYF	TGCGCCAGCAGCTTGGATACGGGGGCTGGAAACACCATATATTTT